These T cell receptor beta chains were read from a single sample in a study of shared clonotypes between healthy human individuals. Profiling relied on immunoSEQ multiplex PCR, and the TCRdb table lists in-frame clones only, not all of them. This table has some 2 million clones, less than 95% appearing once. Sequenced sample: naive CD8+ T cells sorted from blood. The receptors here all came from a man aged 18 to 29 in good health. CDR3s include the opening cysteine and the closing phenylalanine or tryptophan. A D gene is named only where the DNA matches it firmly. Some rows mark clone size as missing; the rest say once, few, many or name a class of expanded clone.

TRBJ2-5,-,-,TRBV5-6,TGTGCCAGCAGCTTGGGGGACGTAGAGACCCAGTACTTC,CASSLGDVETQYF
TRBJ2-5,-,-,TRBV6-5,TGTGCCAGCAGTTACGACAGTCAGCAGACCCAGTACTTC,CASSYDSQQTQYF
TRBJ2-2,-,-,TRBV7-9,TGTGCCAGCAGCGGCGGGGTTGATCTCGTACCCGGGGAGCTGTTTTTT,CASSGGVDLVPGELFF
TRBJ2-7,-,TRBD1,TRBV6-6,TGTGCCAGCAGTTACGGGACAGGGCTCGAGCAGTACTTC,CASSYGTGLEQYF
TRBJ2-7,once,-,TRBV12-5,TGTGCTAGTGGTCCACACTTACAGAAGCAGTACTTC,CASGPHLQKQYF
TRBJ2-7,few,TRBD2,TRBV27,TGTGCCAGCAGTTTGGCGGGGGGCTACGAGCAGTACTTC,CASSLAGGYEQYF
TRBJ2-2,once,TRBD2,TRBV2,TGTGCCAGCAGTGAAGCTAGCGGGATTTACACCGGGGAGCTGTTTTTT,CASSEASGIYTGELFF
TRBJ2-7,-,-,TRBV27,TGTGCCAGCAGCTTGACAGGATTCTCCTACGAGCAGTACTTC,CASSLTGFSYEQYF
TRBJ2-2,-,-,TRBV4-1,TGCGCCAGCAGCCAAGTCAGAAAAACCGGGGAGCTGTTTTTT,CASSQVRKTGELFF
TRBJ2-4,once,-,TRBV7-9,TGTGCCAGCACGCAAGACCCGTACGGCATTCAGTACTTC,CASTQDPYGIQYF
TRBJ1-2,-,-,TRBV29-1,TGCAGCGTTGTGCCAGTTGACAGCGACTATGGCTACACCTTC,CSVVPVDSDYGYTF
TRBJ2-5,-,TRBD2,TRBV6-5,TGTGCCAGCGGGTTGACTAGCGGTCAAGAGACCCAGTACTTC,CASGLTSGQETQYF
TRBJ2-7,-,-,TRBV27,TGTGCCAGCTCAAACGACAGGTGGACCTACGAGCAGTACTTC,CASSNDRWTYEQYF
TRBJ2-7,-,TRBD2,TRBV9,TGTGCCAGCAGCGTACTAGCGGGAGCGGAGGAGCAGTACTTC,CASSVLAGAEEQYF
TRBJ1-1,-,TRBD1,TRBV20-1,TGCAGTGCTCGACAGGGGGTTGAAGCTTTCTTT,CSARQGVEAFF
TRBJ2-7,-,-,TRBV7-2,TGTGCCAGCAGCTTACTGTTGAAGCACGAGCAGTACTTC,CASSLLLKHEQYF
TRBJ2-1,-,TRBD2,TRBV5-8,TGTGCCAGCAGCTTGATCCTAGGGCTAGCGGGGGGACTGCGGTACAATGAGCAGTTCTTC,CASSLILGLAGGLRYNEQFF
TRBJ1-2,once,TRBD1,TRBV10-3,TGTGCCATCAGTGAGTCCGGGACAGGGTACTATGGCTACACCTTC,CAISESGTGYYGYTF
TRBJ1-4,-,TRBD1,TRBV6-5,TGTGCCAGCAGTCCCTACGGGACAGAGAATGAAAAACTGTTTTTT,CASSPYGTENEKLFF
TRBJ2-1,-,TRBD2,TRBV9,TGTGCCAGCAGCGCCGGACTAGGGGATGAGCAGTTCTTC,CASSAGLGDEQFF
TRBJ1-1,-,TRBD1,TRBV6-5,TGTGCCAGCAGTTACAGCATTCGGACAGGTAGCCGAGAAGCTTTCTTT,CASSYSIRTGSREAFF
TRBJ2-7,-,TRBD2,TRBV6-5,TGTGCCAGCAGTTACAGCGGGAGTAACGAGCAGTACTTC,CASSYSGSNEQYF
TRBJ1-1,few,-,TRBV30,TGTGCCTGGAGTGTACAGGGATACACTGAAGCTTTCTTT,CAWSVQGYTEAFF
TRBJ2-3,-,-,TRBV7-6,TGTGCCAGCAGCTTAGACCGGGCGGGGGCGCGCACAGATACGCAGTATTTT,CASSLDRAGARTDTQYF
TRBJ1-1,-,TRBD1,TRBV4-3,TGCGCCAGCAGCCAAGATGTAGGGACAGGGTATACTGAAGCTTTCTTT,CASSQDVGTGYTEAFF